This T cell receptor (beta chain) was documented in a study of T cells after yellow fever vaccination. Overall study findings and caveats: Contaminants from the bulk population, in the form of abundant clonotypes, could be found in FACS-sorted repertoires.

The CDR3 length is 14 residues. V lost 5 bases, J lost 4 bases, and 8 bases stayed unmatched. Per the germline V gene, CDR1 is DFQATT and CDR2 is SNEGSKA (reference sequence). TCRdb recomputed calls from the 5' RACE reads with MiXCR, one row per CDR3 protein. Altogether 300,000 to 400,000 distinct CDR3 sequences are present, over 8% being singletons, with the ten largest covering 18%. About this clonotype itself: Antigen unknown.

Sample: PBMCs, taken on the day of the first yellow fever vaccination. V and J are TRBV20-1 and TRBJ1-2; TRBD1 agrees at 9 bases. The receptor comes from a man younger than 35 who received the YFV17D yellow fever vaccine. Here the CDR3 reads CSAHPGTGIYGYTF. As DNA, the CDR3 is TGCAGTGCTCACCCTGGGACAGGGATCTATGGCTACACCTTC.